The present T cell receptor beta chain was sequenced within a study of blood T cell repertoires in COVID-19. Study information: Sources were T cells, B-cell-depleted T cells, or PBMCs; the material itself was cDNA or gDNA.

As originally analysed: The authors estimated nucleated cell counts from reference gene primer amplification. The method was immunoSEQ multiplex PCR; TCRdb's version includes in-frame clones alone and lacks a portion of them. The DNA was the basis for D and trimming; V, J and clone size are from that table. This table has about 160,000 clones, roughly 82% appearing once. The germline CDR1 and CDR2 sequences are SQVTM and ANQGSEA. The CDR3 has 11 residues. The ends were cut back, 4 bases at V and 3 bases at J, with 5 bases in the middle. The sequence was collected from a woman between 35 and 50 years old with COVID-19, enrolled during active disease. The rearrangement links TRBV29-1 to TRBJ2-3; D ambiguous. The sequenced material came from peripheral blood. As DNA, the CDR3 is TGCAGCGTTGCCCAGACAGATACGCAGTATTTT. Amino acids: CSVAQTDTQYF.